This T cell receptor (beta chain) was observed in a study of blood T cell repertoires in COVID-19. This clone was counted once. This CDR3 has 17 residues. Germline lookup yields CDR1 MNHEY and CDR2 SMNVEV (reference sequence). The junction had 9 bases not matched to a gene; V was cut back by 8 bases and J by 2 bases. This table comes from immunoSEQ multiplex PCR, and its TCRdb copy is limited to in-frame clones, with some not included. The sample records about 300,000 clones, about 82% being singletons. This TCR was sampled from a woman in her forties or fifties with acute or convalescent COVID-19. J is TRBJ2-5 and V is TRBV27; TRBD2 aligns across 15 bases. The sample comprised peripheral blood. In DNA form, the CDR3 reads TGTGCCAGCGGGCCCCGTGGACTAGCGGGAGGGCAAGAGACCCAGTACTTC. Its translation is CASGPRGLAGGQETQYF.